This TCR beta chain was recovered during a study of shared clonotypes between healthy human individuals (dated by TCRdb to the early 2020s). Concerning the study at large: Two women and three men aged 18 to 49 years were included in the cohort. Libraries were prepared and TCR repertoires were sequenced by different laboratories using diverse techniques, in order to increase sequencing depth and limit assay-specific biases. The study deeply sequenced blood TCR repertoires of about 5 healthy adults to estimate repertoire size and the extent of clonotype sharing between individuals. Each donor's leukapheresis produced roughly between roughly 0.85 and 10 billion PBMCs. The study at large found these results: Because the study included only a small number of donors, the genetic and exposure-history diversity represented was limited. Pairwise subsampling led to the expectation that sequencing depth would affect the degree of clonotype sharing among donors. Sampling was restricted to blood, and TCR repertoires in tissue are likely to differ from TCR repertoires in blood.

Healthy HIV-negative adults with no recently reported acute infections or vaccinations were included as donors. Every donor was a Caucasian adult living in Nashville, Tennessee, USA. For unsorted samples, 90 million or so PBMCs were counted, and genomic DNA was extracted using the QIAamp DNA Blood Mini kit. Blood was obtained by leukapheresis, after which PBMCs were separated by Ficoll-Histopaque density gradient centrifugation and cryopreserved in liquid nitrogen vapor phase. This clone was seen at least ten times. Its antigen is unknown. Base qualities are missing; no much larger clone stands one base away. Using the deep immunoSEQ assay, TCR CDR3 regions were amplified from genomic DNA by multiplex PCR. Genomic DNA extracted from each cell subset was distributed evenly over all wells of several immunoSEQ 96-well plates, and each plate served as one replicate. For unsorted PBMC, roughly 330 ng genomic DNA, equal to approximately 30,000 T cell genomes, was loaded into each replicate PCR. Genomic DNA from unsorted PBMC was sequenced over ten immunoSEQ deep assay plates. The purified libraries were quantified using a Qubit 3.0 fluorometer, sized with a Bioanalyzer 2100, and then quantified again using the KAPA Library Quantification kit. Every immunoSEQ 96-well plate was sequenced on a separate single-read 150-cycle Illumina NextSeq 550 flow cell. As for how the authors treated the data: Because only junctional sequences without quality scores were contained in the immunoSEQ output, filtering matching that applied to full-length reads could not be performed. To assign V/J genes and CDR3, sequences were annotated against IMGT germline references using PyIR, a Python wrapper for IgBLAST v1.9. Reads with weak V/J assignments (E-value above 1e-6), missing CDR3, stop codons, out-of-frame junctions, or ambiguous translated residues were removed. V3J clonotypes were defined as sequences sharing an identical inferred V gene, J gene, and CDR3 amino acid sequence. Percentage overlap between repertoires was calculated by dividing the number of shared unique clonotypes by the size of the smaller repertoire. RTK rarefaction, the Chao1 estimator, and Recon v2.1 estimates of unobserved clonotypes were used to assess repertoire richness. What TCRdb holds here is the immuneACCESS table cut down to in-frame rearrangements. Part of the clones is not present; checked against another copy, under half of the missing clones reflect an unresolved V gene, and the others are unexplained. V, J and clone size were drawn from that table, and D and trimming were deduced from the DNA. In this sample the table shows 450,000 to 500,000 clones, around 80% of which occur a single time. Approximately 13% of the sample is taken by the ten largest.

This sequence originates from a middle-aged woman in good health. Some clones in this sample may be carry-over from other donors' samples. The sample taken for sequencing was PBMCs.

Here the CDR3 is given as CASISTSGTPDTQYF. The DNA reads as follows: TGTGCCAGCATTTCGACTAGCGGGACCCCAGATACGCAGTATTTT. This receptor chain uses TRBV6-1 and TRBJ2-3; 11 middle bases align to TRBD2. Spanning cysteine to phenylalanine, the CDR3 consists of 15 amino acids. This entry keeps only the CDR3 DNA: 45 bases, framed from base 1. At the junction V is shortened by 7 bases and J by 4 bases; bases outside the gene matches: 7. The germline V gene specifies MNHNS as CDR1 and SASEGT as CDR2.